The 23 T cell receptor beta chains presented below share a single source sample, sequenced in a study of technical replicates of blood from several donors. Profiled with immunoSEQ multiplex PCR; TCRdb holds only in-frame clones, not every one. Counted here are approximately 82,000 clones, under 95% occurring once; the ten biggest clones make up approximately 0.3%. The sample was T cells isolated from PBMCs. The receptors originated from a human donor in good health.

The rearrangement uses TRBV14 and TRBJ1-1, with D hard to call. CDR3 length: 13 amino acids. V was shortened by 3 bases and J by 1 base, with 6 bases between the two germline ends. From germline, CDR1 is SGHDN and CDR2 FVKESK. As DNA, the CDR3 is TGTGCCAGCAGCCACGCAGGGAACACTGAAGCTTTCTTT. Protein product: CASSHAGNTEAFF.

V usage is TRBV27 and J usage is TRBJ2-2; perhaps TRBD1 as D (6 bases). CDR1 is MNHEY, CDR2 SMNVEV, per germline (reference sequence). Trimming removed 3 bases at V and 0 bases at J, with 14 bases between. This CDR3 spans 17 amino acids. In DNA form, the CDR3 reads TGTGCCAGCAGTTTCCTCCGGGACATAGCGAACACCGGGGAGCTGTTTTTT. Protein product: CASSFLRDIANTGELFF.

The chain is built from TRBV5-1 and TRBJ2-1; 9 bases map to TRBD1. The CDR3 is made up of 16 amino acids. Germline V CDR1 and CDR2: SGHRS, YFSETQ. After removal of 0 bases from V and 3 bases from J, the junction contained 4 bases not matched to a gene. CDR3 DNA: TGCGCCAGCAGCTTGGACAGGGGGCGAATCTACAATGAGCAGTTCTTC. Translating it yields CASSLDRGRIYNEQFF.

The table lists this clone with a few counts. The CDR3 sequence is CASSLGVNRVSGNTIYF. CDR3 nucleotides: TGTGCCAGCAGTTTAGGGGTGAACAGAGTCTCTGGAAACACCATATATTTT. This chain links TRBV2 with TRBJ1-3, with D tentatively TRBD1 (5 bases). Looked up from germline, CDR1 is SNHLY and CDR2 is FYNNEI. V lost 5 bases, J lost 0 bases, and 17 bases lay in between. CDR3 length: 17 amino acids.

The rearrangement links TRBV13 to TRBJ2-6; D is unclear. V lost 5 bases and J 0 bases, leaving 11 bases between the germline ends. CDR3 length equals 16 residues. Germline CDR1 is PRHDT and CDR2 is FYEKMQ (reference sequence). The CDR3 protein is CASSVAANSGANVLTF. The CDR3, as DNA: TGTGCCAGCAGCGTTGCGGCAAACTCTGGGGCCAACGTCCTGACTTTC.

This sequence joins TRBV6-5 and TRBJ1-2, with TRBD1 matching over 7 bases. Trimming cost V 6 bases and J 0 bases; bases outside gene matches: 7. Germline V lookup: CDR1 MNHEY, CDR2 SVGAGI. The CDR3 has 15 residues. The CDR3 spells CASRRDSGSNYGYTF. CDR3 sequence (DNA): TGTGCCAGCAGACGGGACAGTGGATCTAACTATGGCTACACCTTC.

This clone was counted a single time. The chain recombines TRBV9 with TRBJ2-1; TRBD2 matches at 7 bases. The CDR3 contains 15 residues. CDR1 SGDLS and CDR2 YYNGEE come from the germline V gene. V was clipped by 2 bases and J by 2 bases; unmatched bases: 4. The CDR3 region has the DNA TGTGCCAGCAGCGTCCGGGACTACACCTACAATGAGCAGTTCTTC. Its protein is CASSVRDYTYNEQFF.

The chain is built from TRBV4-1 and TRBJ2-1, with a possible D match to TRBD2 (5 bases). Germline V CDR1 and CDR2: MGHRA, YSYEKL. Trimming took 0 bases from V and 0 from J, leaving 9 bases between them. This CDR3 spans 16 amino acids. The CDR3: CASSQEFRDSYNEQFF. The CDR3 bases are TGCGCCAGCAGCCAAGAGTTCCGGGACTCCTACAATGAGCAGTTCTTC.

The V and J genes are TRBV21-1 and TRBJ2-7; whether TRBD2, the table's D call, matches the DNA was not checked. TRBV21-1 is noted as a pseudogene. The length of the CDR3 is 20 residues. CDR3 amino acids: CASSTGGLTCYSRRTYEQYF. The CDR3 nucleotides are TGTGCCAGCAGCACCGGTGGACTTACCTGTTACAGTAGGAGGACCTACGAGCAGTACTTC.

The chain uses TRBV2 and TRBJ1-1, with D perhaps TRBD1 (6 bases). Germline V CDR1 and CDR2: SNHLY, FYNNEI. The V gene lost 2 bases and the J gene lost 3 bases, with 19 bases spanning the gap. The CDR3 consists of 17 residues. The CDR3 protein is CASSERRWKGGDTEAFF. CDR3 coding DNA: TGTGCCAGCAGTGAAAGGCGGTGGAAAGGGGGGGACACTGAAGCTTTCTTT.

This sequence joins TRBV4-2 and TRBJ2-7; 9 bases line up with TRBD1. Germline V lookup: CDR1 LGHNA, CDR2 YNFKEQ. This CDR3 contains 16 residues. Trimming cost V 0 bases and J 4 bases; bases outside gene matches: 7. As DNA, the CDR3 is TGTGCCAGCAGCCAAGATCCCGGGACAGGGTTGTACGAGCAGTACTTC. Encoded protein: CASSQDPGTGLYEQYF.

The chain links TRBV19 to TRBJ1-5, with D hard to call. The CDR3 sequence is 16 residues long. Trimming took off 2 bases at V and 0 bases at J, with 11 bases between the two ends. Looked up from germline, CDR1 is LNHDA and CDR2 is SQIVND (reference sequence). CDR3 nucleotide sequence: TGTGCCAGTAGTATATATAAGCCAAATAGCAATCAGCCCCAGCATTTT. As protein: CASSIYKPNSNQPQHF.

In its sample, this clone was seen once. V is TRBV5-1 and J is TRBJ1-1; D gene uncertain. The germline V and J ends were trimmed by 4 bases and 0 bases, with 13 bases remaining between them. The CDR3 runs 15 residues. Germline CDR1 reads SGHRS; CDR2 reads YFSETQ. CDR3 sequence (DNA): TGCGCCAGCAGCCCCCGAACTTCTTTGAACACTGAAGCTTTCTTT. Protein sequence: CASSPRTSLNTEAFF.

This clone was found once. V gene TRBV28 combines with J gene TRBJ1-2; 9 nucleotides align to TRBD1. The J segment lost 8 bases and the V segment lost 2 bases, leaving 15 bases of the junction unmatched. This CDR3 is 17 amino acids long. Per germline, CDR1 MDHEN and CDR2 SYDVKM. In DNA, the CDR3 is TGTGCCAGCAGTTTAGCGGGACAGGGCGCTGTACGGGGCGGCTACACCTTC. Translated: CASSLAGQGAVRGGYTF.

V gene TRBV27 combines with J gene TRBJ1-1, with TRBD1 as a possible D gene (6 bases). CDR1 MNHEY and CDR2 SMNVEV come from the germline V gene (reference sequence). The V gene lost 6 bases and the J gene lost 2 bases, with 22 bases spanning the gap. CDR3 length: 17 amino acids. CDR3 sequence reads: CASRPPLLQGQNTEAFF. The DNA for the CDR3 is TGTGCCAGCAGACCCCCCCTCTTACAGGGCCAAAACACTGAAGCTTTCTTT.

This clone was found a few times. This CDR3 reads CASSPSGGTEAFF. The CDR3, as DNA: TGCGCCAGCAGCCCCAGTGGAGGGACTGAAGCTTTCTTT. The chain has TRBV4-1 and TRBJ1-1; D remains ambiguous. Deletions cut 4 bases from V and 5 bases from J, with 11 bases between. This CDR3 comprises 13 residues. CDR1 and CDR2 (germline): MGHRA, YSYEKL.

The CDR3 DNA reads as TGTGCCAGCAGCTTAGGAGTCGGGAAACAAGAGACCCAGTACTTC. This gives the protein CASSLGVGKQETQYF. V is TRBV7-2 and J is TRBJ2-5, with D possibly TRBD2 on 5 matching bases. The germline V gene encodes CDR1 SGHTA and CDR2 FQGNSA. V was clipped by 1 base and J by 2 bases, with 11 bases between them. The CDR3 extends over 15 amino acids. Drawing the rest from reference TRBV7-2 and TRBJ2-5, the complete variable domain is GAGVSQSPSNKVTEKGKDVELRCDPISGHTALYWYRQSLGQGLEFLIYFQGNSAPDKSGLPSDRFSAERTGGSVSTLTIQRTQQEDSAVYLCASSLGVGKQETQYFGPGTRLLVL.

The chain joins TRBV29-1 to TRBJ1-4; 8 nucleotides agree with TRBD1. Trimming took 3 bases from V and 6 from J; bases not matched to a gene: 3. Germline lookup yields CDR1 SQVTM and CDR2 ANQGSEA. The CDR3 spans 13 residues. CDR3 in amino acids: CSVESGGYEKLFF. For the CDR3, the DNA is TGCAGCGTTGAGTCAGGGGGCTATGAAAAACTGTTTTTT.

The chain carries TRBV4-1 and TRBJ2-5, with a weak D call TRBD2 (5 bases). The V gene's germline CDR1 is MGHRA and CDR2 YSYEKL. This CDR3 region has 13 residues. Trimming took 1 base from V and 2 from J, leaving 5 bases between them. The CDR3 DNA follows: TGCGCCAGCAGCCAAGGGACTCAAGAGACCCAGTACTTC. It encodes CASSQGTQETQYF.

CDR3 DNA sequence: TGTGCCAGCAGTTACCCGGGGTTTCTAGCCAAAAACATTCAGTACTTC. This translates into CASSYPGFLAKNIQYF. The rearrangement uses TRBV6-5 and TRBJ2-4; D is perhaps TRBD2 (5 bases). Germline loops: CDR1 MNHEY, CDR2 SVGAGI. The CDR3 length is 16 residues. Trimming shortened V by 2 bases and J by 0 bases, and 11 bases separated the two germline ends.

The DNA for the CDR3 is TGTGCCAGCAGCCGACAGGGAGTCTTGAGCAATCAGCCCCAGCATTTT. It encodes CASSRQGVLSNQPQHF. V usage is TRBV5-6 and J usage is TRBJ1-5; 7 bases match TRBD1. The CDR3 length is 16 residues. Germline V CDR1 and CDR2: SGHDT, YYEEEE. Unmatched junction bases numbered 8, after V lost 4 bases and J lost 1 base.

The J gene is TRBJ2-7, the V gene TRBV5-6, with 9 bases lining up with TRBD2. V lost 2 bases to trimming and J lost 3 bases; unmatched junction nucleotides: 6. Germline CDR1 SGHDT, CDR2 YYEEEE. The CDR3 runs 15 residues. DNA for the CDR3: TGTGCCAGCAGCTTTTGGGGGCGGGGGGGCTACGAGCAGTACTTC. Residues: CASSFWGRGGYEQYF.

This clone occurred a few times. The chain is built from TRBV29-1 and TRBJ1-1; D remains unclear. CDR1 SQVTM and CDR2 ANQGSEA come from the germline V gene. With 4 bases removed from V and 2 bases from J, the gap between germline ends came to 17 bases. The CDR3 is 15 residues long. Here the CDR3 DNA reads TGCAGCGTTGCTTCTTGGGAGGGCCCCAACACTGAAGCTTTCTTT. Translating gives CSVASWEGPNTEAFF.